These 29 T cell receptor beta chains were all obtained from the same sample, sequenced in a study of CD8+ T cells in alopecia areata. The authors extracted RNA and reverse transcribed it into cDNA as the sequencing template. TCRdb's copy holds only in-frame clones and misses some; the assay was immunoSEQ multiplex PCR. The top ten hold 6.4% of the sample, which has some 150,000 clones, 58% seen once. Source: CD4+ T cells sorted from blood, taken at week 0. The receptors stem from a human donor with alopecia areata.

The chain carries TRBV7-2 and TRBJ2-3; the D gene is possibly TRBD2 (5 bases). CDR1 and CDR2 from the germline V gene are SGHTA and FQGNSA. V lost 5 bases and J 1 base, leaving 13 bases between the germline ends. The CDR3 length is 15 residues. CDR3 region: CASSPWTRGTDTQYF. In DNA, the CDR3 is TGTGCCAGCAGCCCATGGACGCGGGGCACAGATACGCAGTATTTT.

The CDR3 protein is CASSFGLAGTGELFF. CDR3 bases: TGTGCCAGCAGCTTTGGACTAGCGGGGACCGGGGAGCTGTTTTTT. The chain has TRBV7-2 and TRBJ2-2, with TRBD2 identical over 12 bases. CDR3 length: 15 amino acids. Losses at the gene ends were 3 bases for V and 5 bases for J; bases not matched to a gene: 1. In germline, CDR1 is SGHTA, CDR2 FQGNSA.

The gene calls are TRBV29-1 and TRBJ2-3, with D perhaps TRBD1 (6 bases). Germline V CDR1 and CDR2: SQVTM, ANQGSEA. The CDR3 totals 15 residues. V was trimmed by 1 base and J by 2 bases, leaving 13 bases between them. The CDR3 coding sequence is TGCAGCGTTGAAGTAAGGGACAAAGCCACAGATACGCAGTATTTT. This gives the protein CSVEVRDKATDTQYF.

This clone came up a few times. Other nucleotide sequences in the sample specify the same CDR3. This chain joins TRBV7-9 and TRBJ2-3; D possibly corresponds to TRBD1 (6 bases). V was pared by 5 bases and J by 4 bases, with 10 bases between. This CDR3 spans 13 amino acids. Germline-derived CDR1 and CDR2 are SEHNR and FQNEAQ (reference sequence). The CDR3: CASSKQGSDTQYF. CDR3 DNA sequence: TGTGCCAGCAGCAAGCAGGGGTCAGATACGCAGTATTTT. Complete variable domain (other parts from reference TRBV7-9 and TRBJ2-3): DTGVSQNPRHKITKRGQNVTFRCDPISEHNRLYWYRQTLGQGPEFLTYFQNEAQLEKSRLLSDRFSAERPKGSFSTLEIQRTEQGDSAMYLCASSKQGSDTQYFGPGTRLTVL.

The chain recombines TRBV29-1 with TRBJ2-7; D assignment may be TRBD1 or TRBD2 (5 bases each). This CDR3 comprises 13 residues. Per the germline V gene, CDR1 is SQVTM and CDR2 is ANQGSEA. The V end was cut by 2 bases, the J end by 6 bases, with 14 bases between. CDR3 nucleotide sequence: TGCAGCGTTGAACGGGACCGGGCGGCCGAGCAGTACTTC. Amino acid sequence: CSVERDRAAEQYF.

This clone was observed once. This chain connects TRBV14 to TRBJ1-2; D is ambiguous. Germline CDR1 and CDR2: SGHDN and FVKESK. V gave up 4 bases and J gave up 2 bases, with 8 bases separating them. This CDR3 has 13 amino acids. The DNA for the CDR3 is TGTGCCAGCAGCCGCGTAGGCAACTATGGCTACACCTTC. Translating gives CASSRVGNYGYTF.

The chain joins TRBV7-9 to TRBJ1-2; possible D gene TRBD1, 6 bases. Germline lookup yields CDR1 SEHNR and CDR2 FQNEAQ (reference sequence). The CDR3 runs to 14 residues. Trimming shortened V by 0 bases and J by 8 bases, and 13 bases separated the two germline ends. The DNA for the CDR3 is TGTGCCAGCAGCTTAGCAACAGTCAGGGGCGGCTACACCTTC. It translates to CASSLATVRGGYTF.

This chain links TRBV29-1 with TRBJ1-5, with 9 nucleotides matching TRBD1. CDR1 and CDR2 from the germline V gene are SQVTM and ANQGSEA. The CDR3 length is 12 residues. Losses at the gene ends were 6 bases for V and 6 bases for J; bases not matched to a gene: 3. This CDR3 is CSVADRGQPQHF. The CDR3 DNA is TGCAGCGTAGCGGACAGGGGTCAGCCCCAGCATTTT.

The chain combines TRBV12-5 with TRBJ2-7; the D is unclear. CDR1 LGHNT and CDR2 FRNRAP come from the germline V gene. The CDR3 has 11 amino acids. V was pared by 5 bases and J by 2 bases, with 4 bases between. Here the CDR3 DNA reads TGTGCTAGTGGTCAACCCTACGAGCAGTACTTC. This translates into CASGQPYEQYF.

The rearrangement joins TRBV10-3 to TRBJ1-2; 8 bases map to TRBD1. The CDR3 has 14 residues. The J segment lost 2 bases and the V segment lost 6 bases, leaving 5 bases of the junction unmatched. Germline V lookup: CDR1 ENHRY, CDR2 SYGVKD. The CDR3 loop reads CAISPGQENYGYTF. The CDR3 coding sequence is TGTGCCATCAGCCCGGGACAGGAGAACTATGGCTACACCTTC.

Only a few counts were recorded for this clone. Sequence at one end of the junction differs from germline and may be a read error. The chain links TRBV7-7 to TRBJ2-3, with 11 bases aligning to TRBD2. The germline CDR1 and CDR2 sequences are SSHAT and FNYEAQ (reference sequence). This CDR3 has 15 residues. CDR3 coding DNA: TGTGCTAGCAGCTTAGCGGGGGGGCCGACAGATACGCAGTATTTT. Protein: CASSLAGGPTDTQYF.

Here the CDR3 reads CASSFGEQETQYF. The CDR3 bases are TGTGCCAGCAGCTTTGGAGAGCAAGAGACCCAGTACTTC. V and J are TRBV5-6 and TRBJ2-5; D ambiguous. Trimming removed 2 bases from V and 2 bases from J, with 7 bases in between. The CDR3 sequence is 13 residues long. Germline CDR1 reads SGHDT; CDR2 reads YYEEEE.

A few counts support this clone. The V gene is TRBV15, the J gene TRBJ2-5; D uncertain. The CDR3 has 13 residues. The germline gives CDR1 LNHNV, CDR2 YYDKDF (reference sequence). The V and J ends lost 3 bases and 5 bases respectively, with 10 bases between them. The CDR3 region is CATSSESGETQYF. CDR3 in DNA: TGTGCCACCAGCAGCGAATCCGGGGAGACCCAGTACTTC.

The chain carries TRBV13 and TRBJ2-7; possibly TRBD2 for D (6 bases). This CDR3 region has 21 residues. Trimming took off 4 bases at V and 3 bases at J, with 34 bases between the two ends. Germline CDR1 is PRHDT and CDR2 is FYEKMQ (reference sequence). The CDR3 here is CASSSRLLGLTHPGAIYEQYF. CDR3 nucleotide sequence: TGTGCCAGCAGCTCCCGGCTCCTGGGACTGACTCATCCTGGGGCGATCTACGAGCAGTACTTC.

The genes are TRBV6-6 and TRBJ1-2, with TRBD1 matching 10 bases. Losses at the gene ends were 4 bases for V and 8 bases for J; bases not matched to a gene: 7. The CDR3 runs to 14 residues. Germline loops: CDR1 MNHNY, CDR2 SVGAGI (reference sequence). The CDR3 DNA reads TGTGCCAGCAGTTTTACCGGGACAGGGGAAGGCTACACCTTC. Protein product: CASSFTGTGEGYTF.

This clone has just a few counts. The V and J genes are TRBV4-2 and TRBJ1-6, with TRBD1 matching over 7 bases. The CDR3 sequence is 16 residues long. From germline, CDR1 is LGHNA and CDR2 YNFKEQ. V trimming: 1 base; J trimming: 10 bases; junction bases outside the gene matches: 10. The CDR3 coding sequence is TGTGCCAGCAGCCAAGGAAGGGACAGTCCTTACTCACCCCTCCACTTT. It specifies CASSQGRDSPYSPLHF.

The CDR3: CASSYSAGDTEAFF. The CDR3 DNA sequence: TGTGCCAGCAGTTACTCAGCCGGGGACACTGAAGCTTTCTTT. V usage is TRBV6-5 and J usage is TRBJ1-1; D is undetermined. Trimming stripped 0 bases from V and 3 bases from J, with 8 bases between. CDR1 is MNHEY and CDR2 is SVGAGI in the germline V gene. The CDR3 runs to 14 residues.

The chain links TRBV20-1 to TRBJ1-4; no reliable D call. In germline, CDR1 is DFQATT, CDR2 SNEGSKA (reference sequence). Trimming removed 1 base from V and 8 bases from J, with 5 bases in between. CDR3 length: 11 amino acids. The CDR3 sequence: CSARVGEKLFF. The CDR3 region has the DNA TGCAGTGCTAGAGTTGGGGAAAAACTGTTTTTT.

This clone was picked up one time. V and J are TRBV30 and TRBJ1-2; TRBD1 agrees at 9 bases. With V trimmed by 3 bases and J by 6 bases, 8 bases remained unmatched. The CDR3 runs to 14 residues. Germline values: CDR1 GTSNPN, CDR2 SVGIG (reference sequence). This chain's CDR3 is CAWRFGQGKDGYTF. Written as DNA, the CDR3 is TGTGCCTGGAGATTCGGACAGGGGAAGGATGGCTACACCTTC.

The V and J genes are TRBV7-6 and TRBJ2-7, with 7 nucleotides matching TRBD1. The ends lost 1 base at V and 3 bases at J; junction bases unmatched: 3. Germline V CDR1 and CDR2: SGHVS, FNYEAQ. The CDR3 length is 14 residues. CDR3 sequence: CASSLGGTDYEQYF. The CDR3 DNA follows: TGTGCCAGCAGCTTAGGTGGGACAGACTACGAGCAGTACTTC.

The chain recombines TRBV5-5 with TRBJ2-3; D gene ambiguous. CDR1 and CDR2 (germline): SGHKS, YYEKEE (reference sequence). Trimming stripped 0 bases from V and 2 bases from J, with 13 bases between. This CDR3 comprises 16 residues. The CDR3 loop reads CASSLGARTSTDTQYF. CDR3 DNA: TGTGCCAGCAGCTTGGGGGCCCGAACTTCCACAGATACGCAGTATTTT.

The chain couples TRBV2 to TRBJ1-2; the match to TRBD1 covers 7 bases. Germline V lookup: CDR1 SNHLY, CDR2 FYNNEI. The V gene end was trimmed by 8 bases and the J gene end by 0 bases; junction bases not matched to a gene: 3. The CDR3 runs to 13 residues. This CDR3 is CASVTGANYGYTF. DNA of the CDR3: TGTGCCAGCGTCACAGGGGCTAACTATGGCTACACCTTC.

This chain connects TRBV11-1 to TRBJ2-7, with D perhaps assigned TRBD1 or TRBD2 (6 bases each). Germline lookup yields CDR1 SGHAT and CDR2 FQDESV (reference sequence). V was clipped by 0 bases and J by 1 base, with 19 bases between them. This CDR3 comprises 18 residues. This CDR3 is CASSLARGARDTSYEQYF. In DNA form, the CDR3 reads TGTGCCAGCAGCTTAGCGAGGGGGGCCCGGGACACTTCCTACGAGCAGTACTTC.

Only a few counts were recorded for this clone. The V call is TRBV7-2, the J call TRBJ2-3, with TRBD2 matching 7 bases. After removal of 5 bases from V and 3 bases from J, the junction contained 5 bases not matched to a gene. Germline V gene sequence: CDR1 SGHTA, CDR2 FQGNSA. This CDR3 is 14 amino acids long. This chain's CDR3 is CASSNSGPTDTQYF. CDR3 bases: TGTGCCAGCAGCAATAGCGGGCCGACAGATACGCAGTATTTT.

The CDR3 sequence is CASTHSGANVLTF. The DNA of the CDR3 is TGTGCCAGCACCCACTCTGGGGCCAACGTCCTGACTTTC. This rearrangement joins TRBV9 to TRBJ2-6; D unclear. Trimming took 6 bases from V and 0 from J, leaving 4 bases between them. Germline V gene data show CDR1 as SGDLS and CDR2 as YYNGEE. CDR3 size: 13 residues.

This chain uses TRBV4-1 with TRBJ2-5, with no clear D. V shed 5 bases and J shed 3 bases, with 10 bases lying between them. The length of the CDR3 is 13 residues. The germline V gene encodes CDR1 MGHRA and CDR2 YSYEKL. The CDR3 is CASSTQVEETQYF. Written as DNA, the CDR3 is TGCGCCAGCAGCACGCAGGTGGAAGAGACCCAGTACTTC.

This clone was picked up a small number of times. The chain recombines TRBV29-1 with TRBJ2-1, with TRBD2 matching over 10 bases. This CDR3 spans 20 amino acids. CDR1 is SQVTM, CDR2 ANQGSEA, per germline. V shed 2 bases, J shed 0 bases, and the junction held 16 bases outside the gene matches. The CDR3 is CSVEYPRWASGGPSYNEQFF. CDR3 nucleotide sequence: TGCAGCGTTGAATATCCTAGGTGGGCTAGCGGGGGCCCCTCCTACAATGAGCAGTTCTTC.

The chain recombines TRBV27 with TRBJ1-1; D not resolved. The CDR3 runs to 14 residues. With 2 bases removed from V and 1 base from J, the gap between germline ends came to 8 bases. Germline V gene sequence: CDR1 MNHEY, CDR2 SMNVEV (reference sequence). The CDR3 reads CASSLTVGNTEAFF. In DNA, the CDR3 is TGTGCCAGCAGTTTAACGGTAGGGAACACTGAAGCTTTCTTT.

The rearrangement uses TRBV7-9 and TRBJ1-2; D remains ambiguous. The CDR3 contains 14 residues. With 1 base removed from V and 8 bases from J, the gap between germline ends came to 14 bases. The germline gives CDR1 SEHNR, CDR2 FQNEAQ (reference sequence). CDR3 nucleotides: TGTGCCAGCAGCTTAGGGATGGAAGACCTGGGCTACACCTTC. The encoded protein is CASSLGMEDLGYTF.